Each of the 4 T cell receptor beta chains below was sequenced from the same sample in a study of blood T cell repertoires in COVID-19. Clones were read by immunoSEQ multiplex PCR, and TCRdb kept only the in-frame ones, dropping some. The table has about 160,000 clones, 80% seen once; the top ten hold around 3.2%. Sequences were obtained from PBMCs or T cells enriched from blood (not recorded which). These receptors came from a woman aged 55-69 years who had recovered from COVID-19.

The chain is built from TRBV5-1 and TRBJ1-1, with a possible D match to TRBD1 (6 bases). The V gene lost 3 bases and the J gene lost 11 bases, with 17 bases spanning the gap. This CDR3 spans 13 amino acids. Per the germline V gene, CDR1 is SGHRS and CDR2 is YFSETQ. CDR3 nucleotide sequence: TGCGCCAGCAGCTCCGGGCAGGGGATAATCGCTTTCTTT. Residues: CASSSGQGIIAFF.

The V gene is TRBV29-1, the J gene TRBJ2-7; D perhaps matches TRBD1 (6 bases). The V gene lost 6 bases and the J gene lost 5 bases, with 14 bases spanning the gap. Looked up from germline, CDR1 is SQVTM and CDR2 is ANQGSEA. The CDR3 is made up of 12 amino acids. The CDR3 loop reads CSVQGARHEQYF. For the CDR3, the DNA is TGCAGCGTACAGGGAGCTCGGCACGAGCAGTACTTC.

J is TRBJ1-5 and V is TRBV5-8, with 10 nucleotides matching TRBD1. After removal of 1 base from V and 4 bases from J, the junction contained 5 bases not matched to a gene. This CDR3 contains 16 residues. Per germline, CDR1 SGHTS and CDR2 YDEGEE. The CDR3 is CASSLLTGGQNQPQHF. The CDR3 DNA reads as TGTGCCAGCAGCTTGTTGACAGGGGGCCAGAATCAGCCCCAGCATTTT.

This clone appeared a single time. The chain recombines TRBV28 with TRBJ1-2; D is unresolved. The germline V gene has CDR1 MDHEN and CDR2 SYDVKM. Deletions cut 4 bases from V and 5 bases from J, with 14 bases between. The CDR3 runs 14 residues. The CDR3 DNA reads as TGTGCCAGCAGTTCCCCCTCGACTCGGTATGGCTACACCTTC. It specifies CASSSPSTRYGYTF.